The T cell receptor (beta chain) described here comes from a study of blood T cell repertoires in COVID-19. Study background: There were acute and convalescent COVID-19 samples, and they came from the United States, Italy and Spain. Sources were T cells, B-cell-depleted T cells, or PBMCs; the material itself was cDNA or gDNA.

The CDR3 has 16 residues. Per the germline V gene, CDR1 is SGHRS and CDR2 is YFSETQ. J gave up 4 bases and V 0 bases, and 7 bases lay outside the gene matches. Methods used by the authors: Amplified reference gene primers provided the basis for estimating nucleated cell counts. Sequenced by immunoSEQ multiplex PCR; TCRdb stores in-frame clones only, minus some. The V and J calls and clone size are taken from that table; D and trimming were inferred from the DNA. This sample has roughly 150,000 clones, with 80% to 90% found just once. This chain joins TRBV5-1 and TRBJ1-2; 9 bases are a match to TRBD1. The source material was peripheral blood. This sequence originates from a woman aged 55-70 years with active COVID-19. The DNA for the CDR3 is TGCGCCAGCAGCTTGGTCTCTGGGACAGGGACCTATGGCTACACCTTC. It is translated as CASSLVSGTGTYGYTF.